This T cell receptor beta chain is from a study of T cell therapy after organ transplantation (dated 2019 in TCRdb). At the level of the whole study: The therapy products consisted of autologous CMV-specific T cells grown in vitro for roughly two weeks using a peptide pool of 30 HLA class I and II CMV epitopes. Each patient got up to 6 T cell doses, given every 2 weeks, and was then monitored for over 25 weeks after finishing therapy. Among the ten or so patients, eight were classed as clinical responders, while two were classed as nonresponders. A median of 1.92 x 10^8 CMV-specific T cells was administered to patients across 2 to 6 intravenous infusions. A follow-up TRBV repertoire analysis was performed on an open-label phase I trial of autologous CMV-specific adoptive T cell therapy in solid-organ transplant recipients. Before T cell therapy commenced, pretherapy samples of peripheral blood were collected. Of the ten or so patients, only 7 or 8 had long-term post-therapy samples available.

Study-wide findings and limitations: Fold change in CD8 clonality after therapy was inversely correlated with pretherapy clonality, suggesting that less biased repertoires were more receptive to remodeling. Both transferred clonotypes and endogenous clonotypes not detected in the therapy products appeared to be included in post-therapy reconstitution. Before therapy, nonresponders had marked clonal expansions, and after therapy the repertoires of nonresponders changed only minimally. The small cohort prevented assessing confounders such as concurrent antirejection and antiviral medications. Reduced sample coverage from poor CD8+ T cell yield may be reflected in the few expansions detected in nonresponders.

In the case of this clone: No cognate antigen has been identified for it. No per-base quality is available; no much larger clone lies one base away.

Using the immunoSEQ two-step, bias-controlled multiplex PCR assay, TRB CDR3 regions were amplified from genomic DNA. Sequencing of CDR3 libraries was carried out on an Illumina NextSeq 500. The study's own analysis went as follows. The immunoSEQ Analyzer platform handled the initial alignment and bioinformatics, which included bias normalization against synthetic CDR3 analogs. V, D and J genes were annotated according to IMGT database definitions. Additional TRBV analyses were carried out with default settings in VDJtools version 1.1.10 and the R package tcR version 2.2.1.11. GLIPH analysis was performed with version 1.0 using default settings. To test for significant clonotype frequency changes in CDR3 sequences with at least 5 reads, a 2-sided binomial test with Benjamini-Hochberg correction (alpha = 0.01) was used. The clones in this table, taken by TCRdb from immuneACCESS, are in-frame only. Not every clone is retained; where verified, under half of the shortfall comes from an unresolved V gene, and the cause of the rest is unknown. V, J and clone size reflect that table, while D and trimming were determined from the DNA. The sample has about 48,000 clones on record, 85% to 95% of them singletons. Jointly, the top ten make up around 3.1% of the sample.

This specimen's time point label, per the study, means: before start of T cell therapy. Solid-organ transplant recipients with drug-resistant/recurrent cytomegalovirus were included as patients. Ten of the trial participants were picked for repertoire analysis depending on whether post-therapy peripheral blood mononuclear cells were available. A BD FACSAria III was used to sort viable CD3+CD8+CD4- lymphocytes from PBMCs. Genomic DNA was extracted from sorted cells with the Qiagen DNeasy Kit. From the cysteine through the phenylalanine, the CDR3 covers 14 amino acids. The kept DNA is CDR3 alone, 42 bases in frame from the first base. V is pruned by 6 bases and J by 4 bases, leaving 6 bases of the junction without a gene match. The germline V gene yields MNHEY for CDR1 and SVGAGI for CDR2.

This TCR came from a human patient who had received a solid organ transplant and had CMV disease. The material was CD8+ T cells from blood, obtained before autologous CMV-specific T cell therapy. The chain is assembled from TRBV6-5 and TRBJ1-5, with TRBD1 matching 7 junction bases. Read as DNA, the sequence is TGTGCCAGCAGCCTGACAGGGACTAATCAGCCCCAGCATTTT. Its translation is CASSLTGTNQPQHF.